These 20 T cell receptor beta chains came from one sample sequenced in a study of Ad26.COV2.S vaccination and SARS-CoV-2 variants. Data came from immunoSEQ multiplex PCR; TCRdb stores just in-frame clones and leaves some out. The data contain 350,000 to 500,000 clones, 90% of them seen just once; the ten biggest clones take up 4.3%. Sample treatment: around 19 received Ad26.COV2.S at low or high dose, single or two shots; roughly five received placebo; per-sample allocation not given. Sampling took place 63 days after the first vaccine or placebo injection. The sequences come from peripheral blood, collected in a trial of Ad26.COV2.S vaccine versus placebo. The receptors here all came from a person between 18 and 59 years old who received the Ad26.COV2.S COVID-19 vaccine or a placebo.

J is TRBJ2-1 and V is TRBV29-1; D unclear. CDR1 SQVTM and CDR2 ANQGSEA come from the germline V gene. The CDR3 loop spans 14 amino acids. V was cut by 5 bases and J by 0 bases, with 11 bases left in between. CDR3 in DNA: TGCAGCGTTCTGCCCATCAGCTCCTACAATGAGCAGTTCTTC. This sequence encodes CSVLPISSYNEQFF.

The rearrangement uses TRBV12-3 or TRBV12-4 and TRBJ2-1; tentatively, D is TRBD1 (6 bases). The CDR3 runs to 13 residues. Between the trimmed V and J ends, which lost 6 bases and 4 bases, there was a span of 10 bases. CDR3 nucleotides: TGTGCCAGCAGCAGTGGACAGTACAATGAGCAGTTCTTC. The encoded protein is CASSSGQYNEQFF.

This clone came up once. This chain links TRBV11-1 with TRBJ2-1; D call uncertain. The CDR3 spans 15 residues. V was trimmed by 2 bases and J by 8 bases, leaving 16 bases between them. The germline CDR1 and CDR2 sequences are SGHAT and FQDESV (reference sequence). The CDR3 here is CASSLRLHVNDEQFF. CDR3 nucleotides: TGTGCCAGCAGCTTACGACTCCACGTAAACGATGAGCAGTTCTTC.

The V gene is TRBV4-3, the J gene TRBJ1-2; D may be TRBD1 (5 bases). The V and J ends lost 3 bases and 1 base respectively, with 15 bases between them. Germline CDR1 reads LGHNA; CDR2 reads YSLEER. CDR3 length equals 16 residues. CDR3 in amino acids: CASSQKNGAVNYGYTF. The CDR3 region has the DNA TGCGCCAGCAGCCAGAAAAACGGGGCGGTTAACTATGGCTACACCTTC.

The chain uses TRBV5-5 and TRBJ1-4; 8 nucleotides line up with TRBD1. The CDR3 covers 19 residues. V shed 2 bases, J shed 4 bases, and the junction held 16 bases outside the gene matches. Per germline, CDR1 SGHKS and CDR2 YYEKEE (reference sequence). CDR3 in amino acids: CASSLLPGQVRSDNEKLFF. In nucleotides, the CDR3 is TGTGCCAGCAGCTTACTGCCGGGACAGGTGCGGAGTGATAATGAAAAACTGTTTTTT.

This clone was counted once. The DNA of the CDR3 is TGTGCCAGACCGAAATCGGGACAGGGTCTAAATGAGCAGTTCTTC. Its translation: CARPKSGQGLNEQFF. This chain links TRBV19 with TRBJ2-1; 9 bases align to TRBD1. V lost 9 bases, J lost 7 bases, and 13 bases stayed unmatched. The CDR3 totals 15 residues. In germline, CDR1 is LNHDA, CDR2 SQIVND (reference sequence).

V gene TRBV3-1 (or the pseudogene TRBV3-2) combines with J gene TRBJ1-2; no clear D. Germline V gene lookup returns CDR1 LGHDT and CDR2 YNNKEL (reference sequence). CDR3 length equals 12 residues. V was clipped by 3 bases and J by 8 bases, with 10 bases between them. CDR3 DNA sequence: TGTGCCAGCAGCCATCCCCTGGGGGGCTACACCTTC. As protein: CASSHPLGGYTF.

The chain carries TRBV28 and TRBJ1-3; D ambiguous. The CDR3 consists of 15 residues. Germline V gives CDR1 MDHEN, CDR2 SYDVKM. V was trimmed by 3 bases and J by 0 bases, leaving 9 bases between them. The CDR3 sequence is CASSFKEYSGNTIYF. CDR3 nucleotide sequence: TGTGCCAGCAGTTTTAAGGAGTACTCTGGAAACACCATATATTTT.

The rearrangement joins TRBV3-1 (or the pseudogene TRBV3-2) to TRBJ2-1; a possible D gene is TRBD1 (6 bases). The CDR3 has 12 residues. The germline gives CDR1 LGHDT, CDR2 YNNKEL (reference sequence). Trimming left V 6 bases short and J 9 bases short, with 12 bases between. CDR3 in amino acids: CASSPQGSEQFF. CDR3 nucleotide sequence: TGTGCCAGCAGTCCACAGGGCTCTGAGCAGTTCTTC.

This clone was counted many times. The CDR3 coding sequence is TGTGCCAGCAGCTTAGGGAACATGGCGGACTATGGCTACACCTTC. Translation gives CASSLGNMADYGYTF. The chain combines TRBV7-9 with TRBJ1-2; D gene uncertain. V gave up 1 base and J gave up 3 bases, with 12 bases separating them. Germline values: CDR1 SEHNR, CDR2 FQNEAQ (reference sequence). The CDR3 is made up of 15 amino acids.

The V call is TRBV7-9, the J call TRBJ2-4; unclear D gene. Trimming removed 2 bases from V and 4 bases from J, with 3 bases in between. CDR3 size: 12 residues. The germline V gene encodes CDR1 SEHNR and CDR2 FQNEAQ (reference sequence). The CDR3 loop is CASSLPKNIQYF. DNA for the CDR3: TGTGCCAGCAGCTTACCTAAAAACATTCAGTACTTC. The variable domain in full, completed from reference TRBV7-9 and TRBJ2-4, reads DTGVSQNPRHKITKRGQNVTFRCDPISEHNRLYWYRQTLGQGPEFLTYFQNEAQLEKSRLLSDRFSAERPKGSFSTLEIQRTEQGDSAMYLCASSLPKNIQYFGAGTRLSVL.

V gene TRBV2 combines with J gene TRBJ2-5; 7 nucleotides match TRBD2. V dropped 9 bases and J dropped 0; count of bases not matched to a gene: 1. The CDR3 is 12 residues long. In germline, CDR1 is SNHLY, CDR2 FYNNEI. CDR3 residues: CASLADQETQYF. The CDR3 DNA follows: TGTGCCAGTCTAGCGGACCAAGAGACCCAGTACTTC.

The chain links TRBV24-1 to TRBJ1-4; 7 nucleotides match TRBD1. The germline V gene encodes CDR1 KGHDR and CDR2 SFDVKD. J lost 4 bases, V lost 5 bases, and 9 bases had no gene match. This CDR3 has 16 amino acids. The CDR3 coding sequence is TGTGCCACCAGTGCGGGGGAAGGGACAGATAATGAAAAACTGTTTTTT. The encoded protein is CATSAGEGTDNEKLFF.

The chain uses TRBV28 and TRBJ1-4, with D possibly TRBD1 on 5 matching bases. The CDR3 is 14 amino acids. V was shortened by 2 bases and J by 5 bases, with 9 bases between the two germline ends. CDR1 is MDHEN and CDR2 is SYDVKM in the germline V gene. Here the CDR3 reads CASSLGRENEKLFF. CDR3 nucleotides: TGTGCCAGCAGTTTAGGCAGGGAAAATGAAAAACTGTTTTTT.

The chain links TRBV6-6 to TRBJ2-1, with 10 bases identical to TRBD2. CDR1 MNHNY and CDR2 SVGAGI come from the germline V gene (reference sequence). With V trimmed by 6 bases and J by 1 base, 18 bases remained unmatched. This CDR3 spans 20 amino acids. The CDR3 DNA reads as TGTGCCAGCAGCCGCCCCTTTCTAGCGGGAGTACGTATTTCCTACAATGAGCAGTTCTTC. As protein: CASSRPFLAGVRISYNEQFF.

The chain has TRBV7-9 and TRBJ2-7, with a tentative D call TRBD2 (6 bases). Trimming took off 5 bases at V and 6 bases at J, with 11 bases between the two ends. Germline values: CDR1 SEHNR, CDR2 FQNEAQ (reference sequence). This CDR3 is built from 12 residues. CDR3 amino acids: CASSPNGGEQYF. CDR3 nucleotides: TGTGCCAGCAGCCCCAACGGGGGCGAGCAGTACTTC.

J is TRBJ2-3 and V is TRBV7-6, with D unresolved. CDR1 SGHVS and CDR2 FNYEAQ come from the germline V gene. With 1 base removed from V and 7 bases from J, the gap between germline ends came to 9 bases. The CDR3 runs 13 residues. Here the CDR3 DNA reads TGTGCCAGCAGCTTAGTGACAAGTCATACGCAGTATTTT. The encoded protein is CASSLVTSHTQYF.

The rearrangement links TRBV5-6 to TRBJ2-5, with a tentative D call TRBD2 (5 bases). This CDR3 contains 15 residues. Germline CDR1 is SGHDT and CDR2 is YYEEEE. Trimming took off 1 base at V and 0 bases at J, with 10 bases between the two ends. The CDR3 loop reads CASSLPGIYQETQYF. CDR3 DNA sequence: TGTGCCAGCAGCTTGCCCGGGATATACCAAGAGACCCAGTACTTC.

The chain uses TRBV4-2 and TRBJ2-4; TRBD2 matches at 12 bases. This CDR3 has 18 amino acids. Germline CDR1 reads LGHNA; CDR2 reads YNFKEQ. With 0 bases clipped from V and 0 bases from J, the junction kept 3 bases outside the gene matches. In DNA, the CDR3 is TGTGCCAGCAGCCAAGAACTAGCGGGAGGAGGAGCCAAAAACATTCAGTACTTC. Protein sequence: CASSQELAGGGAKNIQYF.

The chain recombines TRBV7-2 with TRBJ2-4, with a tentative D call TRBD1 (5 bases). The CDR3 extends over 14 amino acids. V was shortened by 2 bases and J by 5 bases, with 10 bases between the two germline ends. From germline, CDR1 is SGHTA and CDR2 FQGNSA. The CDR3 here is CASSLMQGQNIQYF. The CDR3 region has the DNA TGTGCCAGCAGCTTAATGCAGGGTCAAAACATTCAGTACTTC.